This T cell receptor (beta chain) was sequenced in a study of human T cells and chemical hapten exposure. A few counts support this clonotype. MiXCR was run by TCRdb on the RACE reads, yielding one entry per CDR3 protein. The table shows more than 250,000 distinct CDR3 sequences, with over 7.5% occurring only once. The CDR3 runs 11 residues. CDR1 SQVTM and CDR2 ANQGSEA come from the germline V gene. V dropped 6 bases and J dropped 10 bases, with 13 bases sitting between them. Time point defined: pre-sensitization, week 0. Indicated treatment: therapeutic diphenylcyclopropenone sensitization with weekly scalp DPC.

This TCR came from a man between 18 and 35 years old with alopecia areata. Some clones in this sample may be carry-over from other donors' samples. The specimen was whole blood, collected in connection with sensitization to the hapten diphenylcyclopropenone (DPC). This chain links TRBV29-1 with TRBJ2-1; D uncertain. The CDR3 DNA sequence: TGCAGCGTCCTGCGGCTTCAAGAGCAGTTCTTC. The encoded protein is CSVLRLQEQFF.